This is a list of T cell receptor beta chains from one sample in a study of cytomegalovirus exposure and HLA in healthy donors. TCRdb's table, derived via immunoSEQ multiplex PCR, lists solely in-frame clones and lacks some. There are 150,000 or so clones in the sample; about 80% occur only once, and 1.4% lies in the top ten. Sequencing was performed on PBMCs. All receptors come from a man aged 30 to 45 in good health and CMV-seropositive. The CDR3 runs from the conserved cysteine through the conserved F or W. Each record gives: clone size, J gene, V gene, D gene, CDR3 protein, CDR3 DNA. The D gene is left open where the match is weak. Rows may omit the clone size; those that give it use once, few, many or a size class.

once,TRBJ1-5,TRBV11-2,TRBD1,CASSLGRTGDQPQHF,TGTGCCAGCAGCTTAGGTAGGACAGGGGATCAGCCCCAGCATTTT
-,TRBJ2-3,TRBV7-3,-,CASSPQGTTQYF,TGTGCCAGCAGCCCCCAGGGTACAACGCAGTATTTT
-,TRBJ2-5,TRBV5-1,-,CASSSEGQGTGTQYF,TGCGCCAGCAGCTCGGAGGGTCAGGGAACGGGGACCCAGTACTTC
-,TRBJ2-1,TRBV14,-,CASVPAERPYNEQFF,TGTGCCAGCGTCCCGGCGGAGAGGCCCTACAATGAGCAGTTCTTC
-,TRBJ2-7,TRBV28,-,CASSLPLAEMNTYEQYF,TGTGCCAGCAGCCTACCCTTAGCGGAGATGAACACCTACGAGCAGTACTTC
-,TRBJ2-7,TRBV7-8,-,CASSLAGGREQYF,TGTGCCAGCAGCTTAGCGGGAGGTCGCGAGCAGTACTTC
-,TRBJ1-3,TRBV7-3,-,CASSPDSGNTIYF,TGTGCCAGCAGCCCTGACAGCGGAAACACCATATATTTT
-,TRBJ2-7,TRBV2,-,CASNSLGSAEQYF,TGTGCCAGCAATTCTTTAGGTAGCGCCGAGCAGTACTTC
-,TRBJ2-7,TRBV27,TRBD2,CASSPGGRASHEQYF,TGTGCCAGCAGCCCGGGGGGGCGGGCGTCCCACGAGCAGTACTTC
-,TRBJ2-1,TRBV19,TRBD1,CASSIVLGTGYNEQFF,TGTGCCAGTAGTATAGTTTTGGGGACAGGGTACAATGAGCAGTTCTTC
-,TRBJ2-7,TRBV18,-,CASSPPESGRGGEQYF,TGTGCCAGCTCACCACCGGAATCCGGGAGAGGTGGCGAGCAGTACTTC
-,TRBJ2-7,TRBV28,-,CASHPPEGQKSTYEQYF,TGTGCCAGCCACCCGCCGGAGGGGCAGAAGTCCACCTACGAGCAGTACTTC
once,TRBJ2-3,TRBV10-1,-,CASSEFSVGKDTQYF,TGCGCCAGCAGTGAGTTTAGCGTAGGGAAAGATACGCAGTATTTT
-,TRBJ2-3,TRBV7-3,TRBD1,CASSLQGAGTDTQYF,TGTGCCAGCAGCCTACAGGGGGCCGGCACAGATACGCAGTATTTT
once,TRBJ2-3,TRBV6-5,-,CASSYHRASSTDTQYF,TGTGCCAGCAGTTACCACAGGGCCAGCTCCACAGATACGCAGTATTTT
-,TRBJ2-2,TRBV18,-,CASSEQDPATGELFF,TGTGCCAGCTCAGAACAGGACCCCGCTACCGGGGAGCTGTTTTTT
-,TRBJ2-1,TRBV9,TRBD2,CASSVAGGAGQYNEQFF,TGTGCCAGCAGCGTAGCGGGGGGGGCAGGCCAATACAATGAGCAGTTCTTC
once,TRBJ2-2,TRBV29-1,TRBD1,CSAGQGVTGELFF,TGCAGCGCCGGACAGGGCGTAACCGGGGAGCTGTTTTTT
-,TRBJ1-5,TRBV2,TRBD1,CASRSSTGDQPQHF,TGTGCCAGCAGGTCCTCCACAGGGGATCAGCCCCAGCATTTT
-,TRBJ2-7,TRBV28,-,CANAGRRGEQYF,TGTGCCAACGCGGGAAGGCGTGGCGAGCAGTACTTC
-,TRBJ2-1,TRBV5-3,TRBD2,CARSPQTSGGQWEQFF,TGTGCCAGAAGCCCACAGACTAGCGGCGGCCAATGGGAGCAGTTCTTC
-,TRBJ2-1,TRBV19,TRBD1,CASSIWQGASNEQFF,TGTGCCAGTAGTATTTGGCAGGGGGCGAGTAATGAGCAGTTCTTC
-,TRBJ2-1,TRBV19,-,CASSFLAGARDGQFF,TGTGCCAGTAGTTTCTTGGCGGGGGCGCGTGATGGGCAGTTCTTC
-,TRBJ2-3,TRBV7-2,-,CASSLQAASDTQYF,TGTGCCAGCAGCTTACAGGCCGCGTCAGATACGCAGTATTTT
-,TRBJ1-1,TRBV30,TRBD1,CAWSAGTGEGTEAFF,TGTGCCTGGAGTGCCGGGACAGGGGAGGGTACTGAAGCTTTCTTT
-,TRBJ2-3,TRBV10-3,TRBD2,CAISERGREPRDTQYF,TGTGCCATCAGTGAAAGAGGGCGGGAGCCTAGAGATACGCAGTATTTT
-,TRBJ2-2,TRBV6-6,TRBD2,CASSEGLAGTGELFF,TGTGCCAGCAGTGAGGGACTAGCGGGTACCGGGGAGCTGTTTTTT
-,TRBJ2-3,TRBV14,-,CASSPEGGLPTDTQYF,TGTGCCAGCAGCCCAGAGGGGGGACTGCCCACAGATACGCAGTATTTT
-,TRBJ2-3,TRBV18,TRBD2,CASSPPGLAGGGDTQYF,TGTGCCAGCTCACCACCGGGACTAGCGGGGGGCGGTGATACGCAGTATTTT
-,TRBJ1-2,TRBV18,-,CASSPPTVGGFGYTF,TGTGCCAGCTCACCACCAACCGTGGGAGGGTTCGGCTACACCTTC
-,TRBJ2-7,TRBV5-1,TRBD1,CASSRDRGSHEQYF,TGCGCCAGCAGCCGGGACAGGGGAAGCCACGAGCAGTACTTC
-,TRBJ1-2,TRBV5-1,-,CASSLAGDYYGYTF,TGCGCCAGCAGCTTGGCCGGGGACTACTATGGCTACACCTTC
-,TRBJ2-5,TRBV28,TRBD1,CASSTDRGYGETQYF,TGTGCCAGCTCAACCGACAGGGGGTATGGGGAGACCCAGTACTTC
-,TRBJ1-1,TRBV19,-,CASSPHISRNTEAFF,TGTGCCAGTAGTCCCCATATTAGCCGGAACACTGAAGCTTTCTTT
-,TRBJ2-3,TRBV7-2,TRBD2,CASSPLAGGPADTQYF,TGTGCCAGCAGCCCACTAGCGGGAGGGCCGGCAGATACGCAGTATTTT